The 12 T cell receptor beta chains reported below all come from one sample, sequenced in a study of blood T cell repertoires in COVID-19. Sequencing used immunoSEQ multiplex PCR; TCRdb keeps in-frame clones, though not all of them. This table has about 190,000 clones, 88% appearing once. Sequenced input: peripheral blood. All receptors come from a human donor in a cohort sampled during active COVID-19.

CDR3 sequence reads: CASSLAAGHTYNEQFF. The CDR3 DNA is TGTGCCAGCAGCTTAGCGGCAGGGCACACCTACAATGAGCAGTTCTTC. The chain combines TRBV7-2 with TRBJ2-1; D may be TRBD1 (5 bases). CDR1 is SGHTA and CDR2 is FQGNSA in the germline V gene. The CDR3 sequence is 16 residues long. Trimming pared 0 bases from V and 2 bases from J, leaving 11 bases between.

The CDR3 DNA reads as TGCGCCAGCAGCTTCCAGGGAGGCTCGAGTAGGACTGAAGCTTTCTTT. Translation gives CASSFQGGSSRTEAFF. The gene calls are TRBV5-1 and TRBJ1-1; a possible D gene is TRBD1 (5 bases). In germline, CDR1 is SGHRS, CDR2 YFSETQ. There are 16 residues in the CDR3. Between the trimmed V and J ends, which lost 2 bases and 5 bases, there was a span of 19 bases.

The chain joins TRBV4-3 to TRBJ2-5; D perhaps matches TRBD2 (5 bases). The CDR3 totals 13 residues. Germline lookup yields CDR1 LGHNA and CDR2 YSLEER. Trimming took 1 base from V and 4 from J, leaving 7 bases between them. CDR3 coding DNA: TGCGCCAGCAGCCAAGCGGCGGGAGAGACCCAGTACTTC. Residues: CASSQAAGETQYF.

CDR3 DNA sequence: TGTGCCAGCAGTTACTCGACGGGGACAGGGCAGGAAAAACTGTTTTTT. This translates into CASSYSTGTGQEKLFF. The J gene is TRBJ1-4, the V gene TRBV6-6, with 9 bases lining up with TRBD1. The CDR3 runs 16 residues. CDR1 MNHNY and CDR2 SVGAGI come from the germline V gene (reference sequence). Losses at the gene ends were 0 bases for V and 8 bases for J; bases not matched to a gene: 7.

The rearrangement joins TRBV3-1 (or the pseudogene TRBV3-2) to TRBJ1-2; perhaps TRBD1 as D (5 bases). Germline assignment: CDR1 LGHDT and CDR2 YNNKEL (reference sequence). The CDR3 contains 14 residues. V was pared by 5 bases and J by 7 bases, with 17 bases between. The CDR3, as DNA: TGTGCCAGCAGCAGTGGGGGGGGTACCGGTGGCTACACCTTC. This gives the protein CASSSGGGTGGYTF.

The chain joins TRBV6-2 or TRBV6-3 to TRBJ2-3, with 13 nucleotides matching TRBD2. Trimming removed 2 bases from V and 7 bases from J; junction bases left unmatched: 6. Germline V gene lookup returns CDR1 MNHEY and CDR2 SVGEGT. The CDR3 contains 16 residues. The CDR3 DNA is TGTGCCAGCAGTTACACTATGACTAGCGGGAGGCATACGCAGTATTTT. It translates to CASSYTMTSGRHTQYF.

The chain combines TRBV9 with TRBJ2-7, with 8 nucleotides matching TRBD1. Germline assignment: CDR1 SGDLS and CDR2 YYNGEE. Losses at the gene ends were 0 bases for V and 7 bases for J; bases not matched to a gene: 9. CDR3 length equals 15 residues. CDR3 protein: CASSVGSGGSGEQYF. CDR3 DNA: TGTGCCAGCAGCGTAGGGTCAGGGGGCTCGGGGGAGCAGTACTTC.

The rearrangement links TRBV10-3 to TRBJ1-2, with 7 bases lining up with TRBD1. The length of the CDR3 is 12 residues. V lost 10 bases and J lost 8; bases outside the gene matches: 10. Germline CDR1 ENHRY, CDR2 SYGVKD. This CDR3 is CATQQGQEGYTF. The DNA for the CDR3 is TGTGCCACCCAACAGGGGCAGGAAGGCTACACCTTC.

The gene calls are TRBV30 and TRBJ2-7; possibly TRBD1 for D (5 bases). The length of the CDR3 is 14 residues. Trimming shortened V by 0 bases and J by 0 bases, and 9 bases separated the two germline ends. Germline V gene lookup returns CDR1 GTSNPN and CDR2 SVGIG (reference sequence). CDR3 sequence: CAWSVGGASYEQYF. The DNA for the CDR3 is TGTGCCTGGAGTGTAGGTGGGGCCTCCTACGAGCAGTACTTC.

This clone was detected a few times. This sequence joins TRBV27 and TRBJ2-5, with 7 nucleotides matching TRBD2. Germline CDR1 reads MNHEY; CDR2 reads SMNVEV (reference sequence). The V segment lost 9 bases and the J segment 9 bases; nucleotides outside the gene matches: 13. The CDR3 is made up of 13 amino acids. The CDR3 loop reads CARRGRRERPQYF. In DNA form, the CDR3 reads TGTGCCAGGAGGGGTCGGCGGGAGAGGCCCCAGTACTTC.

The chain uses TRBV11-2 and TRBJ2-5, with 9 bases that match TRBD1. The CDR3 covers 17 residues. Trimming at V came to 2 bases and at J to 1 base, leaving 8 bases not matched to a gene. Per the germline V gene, CDR1 is SGHAT and CDR2 is FQNNGV. The CDR3 region is CASSLMLGTGFQETQYF. The CDR3 DNA follows: TGTGCCAGCAGCTTAATGCTCGGGACAGGGTTCCAAGAGACCCAGTACTTC.

The V gene is TRBV19, the J gene TRBJ2-7, with D maybe TRBD1 (5 bases). The CDR3 covers 13 residues. V dropped 6 bases and J dropped 2 bases, with 11 bases sitting between them. Germline-derived CDR1 and CDR2 are LNHDA and SQIVND (reference sequence). The chain's CDR3 is CASRGTGTYEQYF. The CDR3 DNA is TGTGCCAGTAGGGGAACAGGCACCTACGAGCAGTACTTC.